This T cell receptor beta chain was sequenced for a study of blood T cell repertoires in COVID-19. Study-wide background: The United States, Italy and Spain supplied acute and convalescent COVID-19 samples.

TCRdb keeps only in-frame clones here, not all; method: immunoSEQ multiplex PCR. Seen here are 35,000 to 45,000 clones, roughly 86% observed once, and the top ten hold 5.5% to 8.5%. The CDR3 extends over 17 amino acids. V dropped 4 bases and J dropped 0; count of bases not matched to a gene: 6. CDR1 is LGHNA, CDR2 YNFKEQ, per germline. The chain employs TRBV4-2 and TRBJ2-6; TRBD2 matches 7 bases. The sequenced sample was peripheral blood. This clonotype was sampled from a human donor in a cohort sampled during active COVID-19. The CDR3 region has the DNA TGTGCCAGCAGCCGGGAGGGGCCCCGCTCTGGGGCCAACGTCCTGACTTTC. Encoded protein: CASSREGPRSGANVLTF.